The rows below give T cell receptor beta chains drawn from one sample of a study of Ad26.COV2.S vaccination and SARS-CoV-2 variants. Clones were sequenced by immunoSEQ multiplex PCR, and TCRdb holds only the in-frame ones, with some missing. The table lists 350,000 to 400,000 clones, roughly 90% of them singletons, with approximately 1.9% in the top ten. The sample consisted of peripheral blood, taken in a trial of Ad26.COV2.S vaccine versus placebo. Source of these receptors: a person aged 18-65 years who received the Ad26.COV2.S COVID-19 vaccine or a placebo. Both conserved end residues are part of each CDR3. Each record gives: D gene, J gene, V gene, clone size, CDR3 protein, CDR3 DNA. D genes are given only for firm matches. Only part of the rows carry a size: once, few, many, or a class if the clone is expanded.

NA | TRBJ1-6 | TRBV5-1 | NA | CASRRETGRNNSPLHF | TGCGCCAGCAGGCGCGAGACAGGAAGAAATAATTCACCCCTCCACTTT
TRBD1 | TRBJ2-1 | TRBV20-1 | NA | CSATGDSEQFF | TGCAGTGCTACAGGGGACAGTGAGCAGTTCTTC
TRBD1 | TRBJ1-3 | TRBV28 | NA | CAGQTGAGNTIYF | TGTGCCGGCCAGACAGGGGCCGGAAACACCATATATTTT
TRBD2 | TRBJ2-2 | TRBV5-4 | NA | CASTPGGSGTGELFF | TGTGCCAGCACCCCGGGGGGTAGCGGAACCGGGGAGCTGTTTTTT
TRBD2 | TRBJ2-1 | TRBV5-1 | NA | CASSLAGGSAYNEQFF | TGCGCCAGCAGCTTGGCGGGCGGGAGCGCCTACAATGAGCAGTTCTTC
TRBD2 | TRBJ2-7 | TRBV4-1 | NA | CASSHGGGRALNEQYF | TGCGCCAGCAGCCATGGGGGCGGGAGGGCCCTTAACGAGCAGTACTTC
NA | TRBJ2-7 | TRBV4-3 | NA | CASSQRRWDYEQYF | TGCGCCAGCAGCCAAAGACGATGGGACTACGAGCAGTACTTC
TRBD2 | TRBJ2-5 | TRBV11-2 | NA | CASSFTSGRGETQYF | TGTGCCAGCAGCTTCACTAGCGGGAGGGGAGAGACCCAGTACTTC
TRBD1 | TRBJ1-2 | TRBV7-9 | NA | CASGDRAGYGYTF | TGTGCCAGCGGGGACAGGGCCGGGTATGGCTACACCTTC
TRBD1 | TRBJ1-6 | TRBV18 | NA | CASSPETGAVFSPLHF | TGTGCCAGCTCCCCCGAGACAGGGGCCGTGTTTTCACCCCTCCACTTT
NA | TRBJ2-7 | TRBV27 | NA | CASRLKGQNYEQYF | TGTGCCAGCAGACTTAAGGGACAAAACTACGAGCAGTACTTC
NA | TRBJ2-7 | TRBV18 | NA | CASSPRGVGYEQYF | TGTGCCAGCTCACCACGCGGGGTGGGTTACGAGCAGTACTTC
TRBD2 | TRBJ2-2 | TRBV9 | NA | CASSASAGGYTGELFF | TGTGCCAGCAGCGCTTCAGCGGGAGGGTACACCGGGGAGCTGTTTTTT
NA | TRBJ1-1 | TRBV14 | NA | CASSPSAGVGEAFF | TGTGCCAGCAGCCCCTCAGCAGGGGTCGGTGAAGCTTTCTTT
TRBD1 | TRBJ1-4 | TRBV5-1 | NA | CASSEGDRANEKLFF | TGCGCCAGCAGCGAGGGCGACAGGGCTAATGAAAAACTGTTTTTT
NA | TRBJ2-7 | TRBV27 | NA | CASSIVGSSYEQYF | TGTGCCAGCAGTATCGTCGGGTCGTCCTACGAGCAGTACTTC
TRBD1 | TRBJ2-5 | TRBV19 | NA | CASSILPGQGQETQYF | TGTGCCAGTAGTATCTTACCGGGACAGGGACAAGAGACCCAGTACTTC
NA | TRBJ2-3 | TRBV12-3/TRBV12-4 | NA | CASSSEDTQYF | TGTGCCAGCAGTTCTGAAGATACGCAGTATTTT
NA | TRBJ2-5 | TRBV5-6 | NA | CASSLDTGRETQYF | TGTGCCAGCAGCTTGGATACAGGGCGAGAGACCCAGTACTTC
NA | TRBJ2-7 | TRBV6-6 | NA | CASSYQASYEQYF | TGTGCCAGCAGTTACCAGGCTAGCTACGAGCAGTACTTC
TRBD1 | TRBJ2-7 | TRBV27 | NA | CASSLYGTGLYEQYF | TGTGCCAGCAGTTTATACGGGACAGGCCTCTACGAGCAGTACTTC
NA | TRBJ2-1 | TRBV7-9 | few | CASSGGPYNEQFF | TGTGCCAGCAGCGGAGGGCCCTACAATGAGCAGTTCTTC
TRBD1 | TRBJ2-1 | TRBV7-2 | NA | CASSPGQGAGNEQFF | TGTGCCAGCAGCCCGGGACAGGGGGCAGGAAATGAGCAGTTCTTC
TRBD2 | TRBJ2-1 | TRBV9 | NA | CASSVGLAGGHNEQFF | TGTGCCAGCAGCGTAGGACTAGCGGGAGGCCACAATGAGCAGTTCTTC
NA | TRBJ2-2 | TRBV6-5 | once | CASTWENVNTGELFF | TGTGCCAGCACGTGGGAGAATGTGAACACCGGGGAGCTGTTTTTT
NA | TRBJ2-4 | TRBV12-3/TRBV12-4 | NA | CASTLSSQNIQYF | TGTGCCAGCACCCTGTCGTCCCAAAACATTCAGTACTTC
TRBD2 | TRBJ2-7 | TRBV28 | NA | CASSGTSRSSYEQYF | TGTGCCAGCAGTGGGACTAGCCGGAGCTCCTACGAGCAGTACTTC
NA | TRBJ2-1 | TRBV9 | NA | CASSVDELAVVPYNEQFF | TGTGCCAGCAGCGTAGATGAGCTAGCCGTTGTCCCCTACAATGAGCAGTTCTTC